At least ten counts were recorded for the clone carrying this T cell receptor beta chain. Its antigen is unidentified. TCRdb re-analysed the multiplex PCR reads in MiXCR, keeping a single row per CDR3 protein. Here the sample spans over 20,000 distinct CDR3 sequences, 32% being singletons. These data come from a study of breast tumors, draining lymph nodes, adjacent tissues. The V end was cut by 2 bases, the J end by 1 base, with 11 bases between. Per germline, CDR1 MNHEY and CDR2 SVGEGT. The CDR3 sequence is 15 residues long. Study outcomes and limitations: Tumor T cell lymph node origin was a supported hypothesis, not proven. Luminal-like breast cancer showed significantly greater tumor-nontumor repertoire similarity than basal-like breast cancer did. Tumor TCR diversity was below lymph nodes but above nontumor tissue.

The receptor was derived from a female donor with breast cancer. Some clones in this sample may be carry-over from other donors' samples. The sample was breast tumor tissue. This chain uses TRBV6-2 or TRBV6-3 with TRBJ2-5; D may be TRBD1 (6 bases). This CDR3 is CASSYAGAVQETQYF. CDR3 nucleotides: TGTGCCAGCAGTTACGCAGGGGCCGTCCAAGAGACCCAGTACTTC.